Sequencing of this T cell receptor beta chain was carried out in a study of T cells in women clearing cervical HPV infection. Study in general: Cases: HPV16-related CIN3 or worse on histology, a couple of invasive cancers.

The CDR3 contains 16 residues. From germline, CDR1 is ENHRY and CDR2 SYGVKD. Sequencing used immunoSEQ multiplex PCR; TCRdb keeps in-frame clones, though not all of them. The sample has about 39,000 clones, and its top ten clones hold 4.8%. Regarding this clone: The read halts 3 residues ahead of the CDR3 end, with the missing end drawn from the germline J gene.

The sample was blood buffy coat. This TCR was recovered from a woman aged 18-70 years with a cervical HPV16 infection that either progressed to CIN3+ or cleared (not recorded which). The rearrangement uses TRBV10-3 and TRBJ1-1; D is possibly TRBD1 (6 bases). The CDR3 sequence: CAISESNRQAGGEAFF. The DNA read from the CDR3 is TGTGCCATCAGTGAGTCTAACAGACAGGCGGGGGGCGAA.